Shown below are 32 T cell receptor beta chains from a single sample sequenced in a study of memory CD4+ T cells and cytomegalovirus serostatus. The sort gate was single viable CD3+CD4+CD8-CD45RO+ cells for memory CD4+ T cells. Assay used: immunoSEQ multiplex PCR; TCRdb lists only in-frame clones, some missing. The table includes tens of thousands of clones, roughly three quarters detected once. Sequencing was carried out using memory CD4+ T cells from blood. Receptors originate from an adult in good health and CMV-seronegative.

The chain links TRBV4-1 to TRBJ2-3; no clear D gene. Germline loops: CDR1 MGHRA, CDR2 YSYEKL. Trimming pared 1 base from V and 10 bases from J, leaving 12 bases between. The CDR3 consists of 13 residues. The CDR3 DNA reads as TGCGCCAGCAGCCAAGGCGTGGAATCTCCGCAGTATTTT. Its translation: CASSQGVESPQYF.

V usage is TRBV19 and J usage is TRBJ2-3; the D gene is possibly TRBD1 (5 bases). Germline values: CDR1 LNHDA, CDR2 SQIVND (reference sequence). With 1 base removed from V and 0 bases from J, the gap between germline ends came to 17 bases. This CDR3 contains 18 residues. CDR3 in DNA: TGTGCCAGTAGTATAGGCAGGGCCTTACCCCTTAGCACAGATACGCAGTATTTT. This encodes CASSIGRALPLSTDTQYF.

The chain uses TRBV19 and TRBJ2-2, with a tentative D call TRBD2 (5 bases). This CDR3 comprises 14 residues. Germline loops: CDR1 LNHDA, CDR2 SQIVND (reference sequence). V lost 6 bases and J lost 4, with 12 bases in between. For the CDR3, the DNA is TGTGCCAGTAGCGAGACTACCCTCACCGGGGAGCTGTTTTTT. Translating it yields CASSETTLTGELFF. Filled out from reference TRBV19 and TRBJ2-2, the complete variable domain reads DGGITQSPKYLFRKEGQNVTLSCEQNLNHDAMYWYRQDPGQGLRLIYYSQIVNDFQKGDIAEGYSVSREKKESFPLTVTSAQKNPTAFYLCASSETTLTGELFFGEGSRLTVL.

V and J are TRBV29-1 and TRBJ2-7, with 10 bases aligning to TRBD1. CDR1 and CDR2 from the germline V gene are SQVTM and ANQGSEA. Trimming removed 7 bases from V and 0 bases from J; junction bases left unmatched: 6. This CDR3 has 14 residues. CDR3 in DNA: TGCAGCGCCATGACAGGGGGCGCCTCCTACGAGCAGTACTTC. Residues: CSAMTGGASYEQYF.

This clone came up once. CDR3 DNA: TGTGCCAGCAGCCAGGGGCTTAACTATGGCTACACCTTC. The encoded protein is CASSQGLNYGYTF. This chain connects TRBV5-4 to TRBJ1-2; tentative D call: TRBD1 (6 bases). The V gene lost 4 bases and the J gene lost 1 base, with 8 bases spanning the gap. The germline gives CDR1 SGHNT, CDR2 YYREEE (reference sequence). CDR3 length: 13 residues.

The rearrangement joins TRBV19 to TRBJ1-5; D perhaps matches TRBD1 (6 bases). Trimming left V 1 base short and J 0 bases short, with 13 bases between. The CDR3 consists of 17 residues. Germline-derived CDR1 and CDR2 are LNHDA and SQIVND (reference sequence). The CDR3 loop is CASSIVRTDYSNQPQHF. The CDR3 DNA reads TGTGCCAGTAGTATAGTACGGACAGACTATAGCAATCAGCCCCAGCATTTT.

The rearrangement joins TRBV25-1 to TRBJ2-1, with TRBD2 as a possible D gene (6 bases). V was cut by 4 bases and J by 4 bases, with 14 bases left in between. Germline V CDR1 and CDR2: MGHDK, SYGVNS. The CDR3 contains 15 residues. CDR3 loop: CASSASSGLYNEQFF. CDR3 nucleotides: TGTGCCAGCAGTGCAAGTAGCGGACTTTACAATGAGCAGTTCTTC.

This chain connects TRBV7-6 to TRBJ2-7; 8 bases line up with TRBD2. The CDR3 has 13 amino acids. J lost 6 bases, V lost 1 base, and 2 bases had no gene match. Germline V gives CDR1 SGHVS, CDR2 FNYEAQ. The CDR3 sequence: CASSLVGGGEQYF. In DNA, the CDR3 is TGTGCCAGCAGCTTAGTCGGGGGGGGCGAGCAGTACTTC.

The chain combines TRBV28 with TRBJ2-7; D unresolved. The CDR3 covers 11 residues. CDR1 is MDHEN and CDR2 is SYDVKM in the germline V gene. The V end was cut by 6 bases, the J end by 3 bases, with 6 bases between. Here the CDR3 DNA reads TGTGCCAGCAGCCAGCACTACGAGCAGTACTTC. Protein: CASSQHYEQYF. Based on the CDR3 plus reference TRBV28 and TRBJ2-7, the full variable domain is DVKVTQSSRYLVKRTGEKVFLECVQDMDHENMFWYRQDPGLGLRLIYFSYDVKMKEKGDIPEGYSVSREKKERFSLILESASTNQTSMYLCASSQHYEQYFGPGTRLTVT.

The V and J genes are TRBV19 and TRBJ1-1, with D maybe TRBD1 (5 bases). CDR3 size: 15 residues. Germline V lookup: CDR1 LNHDA, CDR2 SQIVND (reference sequence). The ends were cut back, 5 bases at V and 2 bases at J, with 15 bases in the middle. CDR3 in amino acids: CASSRPGVVNTEAFF. The CDR3 coding sequence is TGTGCCAGTAGTCGGCCGGGGGTGGTTAACACTGAAGCTTTCTTT.

This clone was recorded only once. V usage is TRBV6-5 and J usage is TRBJ1-2, with 8 bases lining up with TRBD1. V lost 2 bases to trimming and J lost 4 bases; unmatched junction nucleotides: 0. The CDR3 is made up of 13 amino acids. Germline V gene lookup returns CDR1 MNHEY and CDR2 SVGAGI. The DNA of the CDR3 is TGTGCCAGCAGTTACCAGGGGGCCTATGGCTACACCTTC. Residues: CASSYQGAYGYTF.

This clone was observed once. The V and J genes are TRBV5-8 and TRBJ2-1, with unresolved D. This CDR3 spans 16 amino acids. With 0 bases removed from V and 6 bases from J, the gap between germline ends came to 16 bases. Per the germline V gene, CDR1 is SGHTS and CDR2 is YDEGEE. CDR3 bases: TGTGCCAGCAGCTTGGGATCCGCCCCAGAGGCCAATGAGCAGTTCTTC. Translating it yields CASSLGSAPEANEQFF.

This rearrangement joins TRBV5-4 to TRBJ2-2, with no clear D. With 5 bases removed from V and 2 bases from J, the gap between germline ends came to 7 bases. The length of the CDR3 is 13 residues. The germline gives CDR1 SGHNT, CDR2 YYREEE (reference sequence). CDR3 sequence: CASRGPNTGELFF. The CDR3 DNA sequence: TGTGCCAGCAGGGGCCCTAACACCGGGGAGCTGTTTTTT.

The rearrangement uses TRBV5-1 and TRBJ2-5; D is unclear. The CDR3 extends over 13 amino acids. Germline CDR1 and CDR2: SGHRS and YFSETQ. V was clipped by 0 bases and J by 5 bases, with 8 bases between them. The CDR3 sequence: CASSLGQLETQYF. As DNA, the CDR3 is TGCGCCAGCAGCTTGGGCCAGTTGGAGACCCAGTACTTC.

This chain links TRBV18 with TRBJ1-1; D gene unclear. Trimming pared 3 bases from V and 6 bases from J, leaving 17 bases between. CDR1 and CDR2 from the germline V gene are KGHSH and LQKENI. There are 15 residues in the CDR3. CDR3 nucleotide sequence: TGTGCCAGCTCACCTAGTATTTCGGAGGCTTCTGAAGCTTTCTTT. Residues: CASSPSISEASEAFF.

The chain employs TRBV4-2 and TRBJ1-1; D uncertain. V lost 2 bases and J 1 base, leaving 8 bases between the germline ends. Germline V gene lookup returns CDR1 LGHNA and CDR2 YNFKEQ. The CDR3 extends over 14 amino acids. The CDR3 nucleotides are TGTGCCAGCAGCCAATTCGGGGAGAACACTGAAGCTTTCTTT. The encoded protein is CASSQFGENTEAFF.

This clone was seen a few times. V gene TRBV5-6 combines with J gene TRBJ2-3, with TRBD1 as a possible D gene (6 bases). Germline values: CDR1 SGHDT, CDR2 YYEEEE. The CDR3 totals 18 residues. The V end was cut by 0 bases, the J end by 0 bases, with 17 bases between. The CDR3 spells CASSLGGPLSLSTDTQYF. CDR3 in DNA: TGTGCCAGCAGCTTGGGGGGGCCCCTTTCTTTGAGCACAGATACGCAGTATTTT. Looking up the rest from reference TRBV5-6 and TRBJ2-3 gives the full variable domain: DAGVTQSPTHLIKTRGQQVTLRCSPKSGHDTVSWYQQALGQGPQFIFQYYEEEERQRGNFPDRFSGHQFPNYSSELNVNALLLGDSALYLCASSLGGPLSLSTDTQYFGPGTRLTVL.

The CDR3 sequence is CASRRGETQETQYF. The CDR3 DNA reads as TGCGCCAGCAGGAGGGGGGAGACCCAAGAGACCCAGTACTTC. This chain joins TRBV5-1 and TRBJ2-5, with D perhaps being TRBD1 or TRBD2 (6 bases each). CDR1 is SGHRS and CDR2 is YFSETQ in the germline V gene. V shed 5 bases and J shed 1 base, with 12 bases lying between them. CDR3 length equals 14 residues.

The V and J genes are TRBV5-1 and TRBJ2-2; TRBD2 matches at 8 bases. CDR3 length: 15 amino acids. Unmatched junction bases numbered 6, after V lost 4 bases and J lost 4 bases. CDR1 is SGHRS, CDR2 YFSETQ, per germline. Written as DNA, the CDR3 is TGCGCCAGCAGCGGCGGGACTAGTCGCACCGGGGAGCTGTTTTTT. It translates to CASSGGTSRTGELFF.

The chain employs TRBV30 and TRBJ2-1; 7 positions agree with TRBD1. V shed 4 bases and J 6 bases; nucleotides not matched to a gene: 6. The CDR3 is 13 residues long. The germline gives CDR1 GTSNPN, CDR2 SVGIG (reference sequence). The CDR3 reads CAWNRGSVNEQFF. CDR3 bases: TGTGCCTGGAACAGGGGATCGGTCAATGAGCAGTTCTTC.

CDR3 residues: CAWTTGFRSGANVLTF. DNA of the CDR3: TGTGCCTGGACCACAGGGTTTAGGTCTGGGGCCAACGTCCTGACTTTC. The chain links TRBV30 to TRBJ2-6, with D tentatively TRBD1 (6 bases). CDR1 and CDR2 (germline): GTSNPN, SVGIG (reference sequence). The CDR3 consists of 16 residues. Trimming left V 4 bases short and J 1 base short, with 14 bases between.

This clone was seen ten or more times. The chain employs TRBV10-1 and TRBJ2-3; 10 bases are shared with TRBD2. The CDR3 has 15 amino acids. V trimming: 4 bases; J trimming: 4 bases; junction bases outside the gene matches: 5. Per germline, CDR1 WNHNN and CDR2 SYGVQD (reference sequence). The CDR3 coding sequence is TGCGCCAGCAGTGGAAAACTAGCGGGGTCAGATACGCAGTATTTT. Translation gives CASSGKLAGSDTQYF.

This chain uses TRBV9 with TRBJ1-2, with 8 bases aligning to TRBD1. This CDR3 comprises 15 residues. Trimming took 4 bases from V and 4 from J; bases not matched to a gene: 9. Germline assignment: CDR1 SGDLS and CDR2 YYNGEE. The CDR3 DNA follows: TGTGCCAGCAGCCTTAATAGAGACAGGGGCTATGGCTACACCTTC. Translated: CASSLNRDRGYGYTF.

The chain joins TRBV19 to TRBJ2-7; TRBD1 matches at 9 bases. CDR3 length: 15 amino acids. CDR1 is LNHDA and CDR2 is SQIVND in the germline V gene (reference sequence). Trimming took 2 bases from V and 4 from J; bases not matched to a gene: 6. The CDR3 is CASSIRGQGLYEQYF. CDR3 bases: TGTGCCAGTAGTATACGGGGACAGGGATTGTACGAGCAGTACTTC.

V is TRBV5-1 and J is TRBJ2-7; 7 bases are shared with TRBD2. Germline CDR1 is SGHRS and CDR2 is YFSETQ. The junction had 5 bases not matched to a gene; V was cut back by 5 bases and J by 0 bases. The CDR3 is 14 amino acids. The CDR3: CASRVGGSSYEQYF. The CDR3 coding sequence is TGCGCCAGCAGAGTTGGCGGGAGCTCCTACGAGCAGTACTTC.

V gene TRBV19 combines with J gene TRBJ2-7; TRBD1 agrees at 7 bases. Germline V lookup: CDR1 LNHDA, CDR2 SQIVND (reference sequence). Trimming took 7 bases from V and 7 from J; bases not matched to a gene: 10. CDR3 length: 13 amino acids. The CDR3 DNA reads as TGTGCCAGTAAGGGGGCCACCCTGGGGGAGCAGTACTTC. As protein: CASKGATLGEQYF.

This clone showed up just once. The chain has TRBV25-1 and TRBJ2-7; D uncertain. The CDR3 runs to 16 residues. V was cut by 3 bases and J by 7 bases, with 22 bases left in between. CDR1 is MGHDK, CDR2 SYGVNS, per germline. CDR3 DNA: TGTGCCAGCAGTGAGCAAGAGAGACTCCCTAATATGGAGCAGTACTTC. Translation: CASSEQERLPNMEQYF.

This clone has only one observation. V gene TRBV6-1 combines with J gene TRBJ1-2; no clear D. This CDR3 has 15 residues. The V and J ends lost 1 base and 4 bases respectively, with 13 bases between them. The V gene's germline CDR1 is MNHNS and CDR2 SASEGT. CDR3 sequence: CASSEGSGPGYGYTF. In DNA, the CDR3 is TGTGCCAGCAGTGAAGGTTCCGGGCCAGGCTATGGCTACACCTTC.

V and J are TRBV4-1 and TRBJ2-5, with D tentatively TRBD2 (5 bases). V was clipped by 4 bases and J by 5 bases, with 17 bases between them. Germline V gene data show CDR1 as MGHRA and CDR2 as YSYEKL. The CDR3 sequence is 15 residues long. The CDR3 coding sequence is TGCGCCAGCAGCCCCGGCCGAGGGCGGGTTGAGACCCAGTACTTC. It is translated as CASSPGRGRVETQYF.

V and J are TRBV30 and TRBJ1-1, with D possibly being TRBD1 (5 bases). V was trimmed by 2 bases and J by 9 bases, leaving 10 bases between them. The germline gives CDR1 GTSNPN, CDR2 SVGIG (reference sequence). The length of the CDR3 is 11 residues. The DNA for the CDR3 is TGTGCCTGGAGTATCCGGGGCCAAGCTTTCTTT. Translation: CAWSIRGQAFF.

The chain has TRBV5-1 and TRBJ1-5; weak D call: TRBD1 (5 bases). V was cut by 4 bases and J by 6 bases, with 14 bases left in between. The germline V gene encodes CDR1 SGHRS and CDR2 YFSETQ. CDR3 length equals 14 residues. Written as DNA, the CDR3 is TGCGCCAGCAGCCCGGGGGGGGAGGCTCAGCCCCAGCATTTT. Its protein is CASSPGGEAQPQHF.

This chain joins TRBV7-8 and TRBJ1-2; D gene unclear. Germline CDR1 and CDR2: SGHVS and FQNEAQ. Trimming left V 2 bases short and J 3 bases short, with 16 bases between. The CDR3 is made up of 16 amino acids. This CDR3 is CASSLRAAREDYGYTF. CDR3 nucleotide sequence: TGTGCCAGCAGCTTACGGGCGGCGAGGGAGGACTATGGCTACACCTTC.